This T cell receptor beta chain emerged from a study of cytomegalovirus exposure and HLA in healthy donors. Broader study findings: Available immune exposure information covered CMV serostatus only. It has been reported that TCR beta sequences accurately predicted the HLA-A and HLA-B alleles of most subjects. The authors later found most CMV-associated TCR beta chains appeared HLA-restricted.

The V gene lost 5 bases and the J gene lost 4 bases, with 12 bases spanning the gap. Germline CDR1 reads GTSNPN; CDR2 reads SVGIG (reference sequence). The CDR3 runs to 13 residues. On this clone: The antigen remains undetermined.

PCR amplification relied on 60 Vbeta primers (plus 13 Jbeta primers). Method: immunoSEQ multiplex PCR; TCRdb's copy keeps in-frame clones and lacks some. The sample includes 85,000 to 100,000 clones, around nine tenths seen only once; the top ten take around a tenth. The chain has TRBV30 and TRBJ2-1; unclear D gene. Sequences were obtained from PBMCs. This TCR derives from a man aged 30-40 years in good health and CMV-seropositive. The CDR3 nucleotides are TGTGCCTGGTCAGAGACTGTTTACAATGAGCAGTTCTTC. Translated: CAWSETVYNEQFF.